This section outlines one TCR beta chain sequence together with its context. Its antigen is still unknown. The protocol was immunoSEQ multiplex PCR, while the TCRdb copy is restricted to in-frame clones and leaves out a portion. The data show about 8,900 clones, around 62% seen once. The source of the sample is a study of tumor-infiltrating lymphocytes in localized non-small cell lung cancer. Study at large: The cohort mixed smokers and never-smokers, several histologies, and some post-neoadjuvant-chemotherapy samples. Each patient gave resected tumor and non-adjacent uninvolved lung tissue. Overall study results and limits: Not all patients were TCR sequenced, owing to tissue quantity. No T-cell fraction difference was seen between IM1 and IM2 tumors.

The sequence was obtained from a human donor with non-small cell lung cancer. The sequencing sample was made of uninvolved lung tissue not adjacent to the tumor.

The CDR3 DNA is TGCGCCAGCTCGGGGGGAGGGGCTGGGAACACTGAAGCTTTCTTT. This codes for CASSGGGAGNTEAFF. The chain combines TRBV5-1 with TRBJ1-1; D may be TRBD1 (5 bases). Per germline, CDR1 SGHRS and CDR2 YFSETQ. V was clipped by 7 bases and J by 1 base, with 17 bases between them. The CDR3 loop spans 15 amino acids.